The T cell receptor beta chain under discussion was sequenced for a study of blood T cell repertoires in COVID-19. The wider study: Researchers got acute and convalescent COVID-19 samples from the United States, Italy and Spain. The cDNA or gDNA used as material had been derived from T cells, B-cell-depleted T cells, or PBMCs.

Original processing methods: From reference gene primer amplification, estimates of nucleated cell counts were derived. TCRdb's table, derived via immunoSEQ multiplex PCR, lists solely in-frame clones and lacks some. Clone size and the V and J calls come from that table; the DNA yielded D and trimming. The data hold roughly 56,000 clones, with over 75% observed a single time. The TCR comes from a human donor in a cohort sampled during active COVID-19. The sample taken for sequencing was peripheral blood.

CDR3 DNA: TGTGCCAGCGACCTCTCCGGGGGGCGCCCGAACACTGAAGCTTTCTTT. The encoded protein is CASDLSGGRPNTEAFF. The V and J genes are TRBV28 and TRBJ1-1; D is possibly TRBD1 (6 bases). With 8 bases removed from V and 1 base from J, the gap between germline ends came to 20 bases. Germline CDR1 is MDHEN and CDR2 is SYDVKM. This CDR3 is built from 16 residues.